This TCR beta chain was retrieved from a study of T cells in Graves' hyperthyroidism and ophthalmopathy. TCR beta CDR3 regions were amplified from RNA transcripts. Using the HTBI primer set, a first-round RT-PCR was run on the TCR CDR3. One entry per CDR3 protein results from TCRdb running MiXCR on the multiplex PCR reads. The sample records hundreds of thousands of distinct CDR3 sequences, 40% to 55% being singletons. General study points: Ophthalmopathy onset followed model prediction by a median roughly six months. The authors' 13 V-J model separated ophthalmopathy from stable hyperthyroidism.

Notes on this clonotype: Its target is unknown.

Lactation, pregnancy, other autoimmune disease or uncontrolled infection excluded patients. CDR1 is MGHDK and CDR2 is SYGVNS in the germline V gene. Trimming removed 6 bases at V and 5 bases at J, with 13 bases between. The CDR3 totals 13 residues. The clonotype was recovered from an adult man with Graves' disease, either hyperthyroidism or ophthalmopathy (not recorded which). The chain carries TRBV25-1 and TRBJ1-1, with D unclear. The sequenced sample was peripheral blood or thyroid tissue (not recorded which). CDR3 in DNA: TGTGCCAGCAGCAGGAGAGGGTCGACTGAAGCTTTCTTT. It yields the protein CASSRRGSTEAFF.